These 2 T cell receptor beta chains originate from one sample sequenced in a study of T-cell memory formation after mild COVID-19. One entry per CDR3 protein, called by TCRdb with MiXCR from the 5' RACE reads. The table lists 200,000 to 300,000 distinct CDR3 sequences, roughly 15% of them singletons, with about 2% in the top ten. Sequencing was carried out using PBMCs or a T cell subset sorted from them (not recorded which). The receptor set was obtained from an adult woman who had mild COVID-19 (a few samples of this study predate the infection). Cell type and time point are not known.

This clonotype turned up a few times. The J gene is TRBJ2-1, the V gene TRBV12-3 or TRBV12-4; D possibly corresponds to TRBD1 (6 bases). The CDR3 has 17 amino acids. Trimming shortened V by 7 bases and J by 0 bases, and 19 bases separated the two germline ends. Written as DNA, the CDR3 is TGTGCCAGCACCCTGAGGGGGTCCATTAGCTCCTACAATGAGCAGTTCTTC. Translated, it gives CASTLRGSISSYNEQFF.

The V call is TRBV12-3 or TRBV12-4, the J call TRBJ1-1; D may be TRBD1 (6 bases). The CDR3 is 14 residues long. V was trimmed by 3 bases and J by 0 bases, leaving 8 bases between them. The CDR3 DNA is TGTGCCAGCAGTTTCCAGGGGCTGAACACTGAAGCTTTCTTT. This sequence encodes CASSFQGLNTEAFF.